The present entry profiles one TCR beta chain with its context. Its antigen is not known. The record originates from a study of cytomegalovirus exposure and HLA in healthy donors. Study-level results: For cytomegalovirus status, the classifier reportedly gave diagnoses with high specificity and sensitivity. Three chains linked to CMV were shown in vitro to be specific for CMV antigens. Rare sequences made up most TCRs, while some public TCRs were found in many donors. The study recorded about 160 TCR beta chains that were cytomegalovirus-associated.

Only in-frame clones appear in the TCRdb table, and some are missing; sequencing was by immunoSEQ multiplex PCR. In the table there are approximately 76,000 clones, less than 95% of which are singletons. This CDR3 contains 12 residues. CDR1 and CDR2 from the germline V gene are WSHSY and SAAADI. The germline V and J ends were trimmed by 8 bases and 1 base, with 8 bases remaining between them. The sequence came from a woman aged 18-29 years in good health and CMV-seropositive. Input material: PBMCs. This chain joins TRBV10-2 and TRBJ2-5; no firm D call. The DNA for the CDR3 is TGCGCCAGCTCTCCCTCCCAAGAGACCCAGTACTTC. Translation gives CASSPSQETQYF.